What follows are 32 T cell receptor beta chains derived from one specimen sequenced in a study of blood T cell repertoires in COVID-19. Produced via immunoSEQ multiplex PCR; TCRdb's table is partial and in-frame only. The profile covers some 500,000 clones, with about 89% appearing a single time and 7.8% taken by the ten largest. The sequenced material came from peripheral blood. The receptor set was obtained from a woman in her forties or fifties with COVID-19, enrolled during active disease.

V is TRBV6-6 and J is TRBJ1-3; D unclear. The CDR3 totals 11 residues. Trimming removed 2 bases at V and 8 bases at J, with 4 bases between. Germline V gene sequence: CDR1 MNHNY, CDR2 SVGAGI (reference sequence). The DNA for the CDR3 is TGTGCCAGCAGTTACATAGACACCATATATTTT. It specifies CASSYIDTIYF.

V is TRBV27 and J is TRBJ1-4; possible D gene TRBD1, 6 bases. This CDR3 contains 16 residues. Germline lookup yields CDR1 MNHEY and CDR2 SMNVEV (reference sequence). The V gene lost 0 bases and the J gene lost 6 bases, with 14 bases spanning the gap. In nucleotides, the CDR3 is TGTGCCAGCAGTTTATCGTGGGCAGGGGTTGATGAAAAACTGTTTTTT. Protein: CASSLSWAGVDEKLFF.

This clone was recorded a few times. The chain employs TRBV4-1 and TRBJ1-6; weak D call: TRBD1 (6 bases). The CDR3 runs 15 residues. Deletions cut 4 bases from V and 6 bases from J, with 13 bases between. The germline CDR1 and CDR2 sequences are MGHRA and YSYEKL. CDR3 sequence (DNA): TGCGCCAGCAGCCCCGAGACAGGAAGTAATTCACCCCTCCACTTT. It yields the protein CASSPETGSNSPLHF.

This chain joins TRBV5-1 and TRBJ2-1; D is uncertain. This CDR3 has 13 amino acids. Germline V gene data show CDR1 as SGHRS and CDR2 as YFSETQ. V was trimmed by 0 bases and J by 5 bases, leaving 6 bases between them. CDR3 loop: CASSLVPDNEQFF. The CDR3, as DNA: TGCGCCAGCAGCTTGGTGCCAGACAATGAGCAGTTCTTC.

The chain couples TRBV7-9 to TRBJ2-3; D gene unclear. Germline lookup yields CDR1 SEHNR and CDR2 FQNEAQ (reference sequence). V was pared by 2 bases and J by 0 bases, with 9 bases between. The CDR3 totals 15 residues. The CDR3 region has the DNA TGTGCCAGCAGCTTAAGCCTATCTAGCACAGATACGCAGTATTTT. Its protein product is CASSLSLSSTDTQYF.

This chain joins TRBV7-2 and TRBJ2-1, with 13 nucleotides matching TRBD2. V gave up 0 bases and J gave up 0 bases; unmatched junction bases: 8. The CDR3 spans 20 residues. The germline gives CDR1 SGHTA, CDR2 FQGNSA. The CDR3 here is CASSLARGLAGWSSYNEQFF. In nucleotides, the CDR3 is TGTGCCAGCAGCTTAGCGCGGGGACTAGCGGGGTGGAGCTCCTACAATGAGCAGTTCTTC.

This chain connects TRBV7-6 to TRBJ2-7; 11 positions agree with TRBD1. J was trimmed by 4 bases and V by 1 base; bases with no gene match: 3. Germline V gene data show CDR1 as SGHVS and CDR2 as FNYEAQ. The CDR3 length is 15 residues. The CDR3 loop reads CASSLGGTGGYEQYF. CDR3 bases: TGTGCCAGCAGCTTAGGCGGGACAGGGGGGTACGAGCAGTACTTC.

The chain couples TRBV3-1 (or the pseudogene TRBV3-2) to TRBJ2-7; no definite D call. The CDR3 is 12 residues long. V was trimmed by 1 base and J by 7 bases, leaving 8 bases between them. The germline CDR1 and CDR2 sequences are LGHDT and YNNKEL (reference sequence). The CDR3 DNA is TGTGCCAGCAGCCAAGGTTTGTCGGAGCAGTACTTC. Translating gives CASSQGLSEQYF.

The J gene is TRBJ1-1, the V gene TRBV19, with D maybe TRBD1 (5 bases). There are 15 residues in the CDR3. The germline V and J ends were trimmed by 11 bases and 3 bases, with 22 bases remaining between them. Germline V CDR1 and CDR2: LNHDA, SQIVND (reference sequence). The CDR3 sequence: CASLELGGRDTEAFF. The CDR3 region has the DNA TGTGCCTCACTGGAGCTGGGGGGACGGGACACTGAAGCTTTCTTT. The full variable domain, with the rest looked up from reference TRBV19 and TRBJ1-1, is DGGITQSPKYLFRKEGQNVTLSCEQNLNHDAMYWYRQDPGQGLRLIYYSQIVNDFQKGDIAEGYSVSREKKESFPLTVTSAQKNPTAFYLCASLELGGRDTEAFFGQGTRLTVV.

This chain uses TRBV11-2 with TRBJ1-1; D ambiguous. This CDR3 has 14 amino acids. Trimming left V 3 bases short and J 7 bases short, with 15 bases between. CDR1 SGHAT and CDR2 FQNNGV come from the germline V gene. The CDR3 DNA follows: TGTGCCAGCAGCTTCCCCACAACAGAGGGTGAAGCTTTCTTT. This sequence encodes CASSFPTTEGEAFF.

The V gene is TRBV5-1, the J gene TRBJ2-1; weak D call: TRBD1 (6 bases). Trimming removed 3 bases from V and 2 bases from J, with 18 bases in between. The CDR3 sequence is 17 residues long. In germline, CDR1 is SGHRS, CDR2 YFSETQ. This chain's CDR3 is CASSSLQGVSAYNEQFF. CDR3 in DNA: TGCGCCAGCAGCTCCCTACAGGGTGTAAGCGCCTACAATGAGCAGTTCTTC. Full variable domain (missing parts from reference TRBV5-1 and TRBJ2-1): KAGVTQTPRYLIKTRGQQVTLSCSPISGHRSVSWYQQTPGQGLQFLFEYFSETQRNKGNFPGRFSGRQFSNSRSEMNVSTLELGDSALYLCASSSLQGVSAYNEQFFGPGTRLTVL.

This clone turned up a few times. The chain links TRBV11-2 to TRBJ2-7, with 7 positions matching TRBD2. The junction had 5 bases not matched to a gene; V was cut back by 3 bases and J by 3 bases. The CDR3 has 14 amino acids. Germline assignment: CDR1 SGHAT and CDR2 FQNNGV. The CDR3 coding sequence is TGTGCCAGCAGCTTTGGGGGGGATTTCTACGAGCAGTACTTC. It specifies CASSFGGDFYEQYF.

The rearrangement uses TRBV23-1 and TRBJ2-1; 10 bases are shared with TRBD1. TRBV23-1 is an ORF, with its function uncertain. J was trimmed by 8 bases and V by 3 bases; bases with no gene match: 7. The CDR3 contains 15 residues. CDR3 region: CASSQGTGDFDEQFF. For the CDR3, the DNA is TGCGCCAGCAGTCAGGGGACAGGGGATTTCGATGAGCAGTTCTTC.

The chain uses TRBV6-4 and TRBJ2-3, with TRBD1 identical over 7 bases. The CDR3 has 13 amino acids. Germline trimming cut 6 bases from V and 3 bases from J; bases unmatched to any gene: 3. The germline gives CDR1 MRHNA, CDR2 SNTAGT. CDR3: CASRQTGTDTQYF. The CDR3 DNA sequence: TGTGCCAGCAGGCAGACAGGGACAGATACGCAGTATTTT.

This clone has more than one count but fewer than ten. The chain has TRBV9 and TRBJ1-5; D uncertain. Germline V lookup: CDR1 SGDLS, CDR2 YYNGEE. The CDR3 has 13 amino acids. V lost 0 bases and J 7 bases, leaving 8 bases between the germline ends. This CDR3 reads CASSVGTGQPQHF. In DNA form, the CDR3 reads TGTGCCAGCAGCGTAGGGACGGGACAGCCCCAGCATTTT. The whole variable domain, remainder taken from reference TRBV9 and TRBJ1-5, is DSGVTQTPKHLITATGQRVTLRCSPRSGDLSVYWYQQSLDQGLQFLIQYYNGEERAKGNILERFSAQQFPDLHSELNLSSLELGDSALYFCASSVGTGQPQHFGDGTRLSIL.

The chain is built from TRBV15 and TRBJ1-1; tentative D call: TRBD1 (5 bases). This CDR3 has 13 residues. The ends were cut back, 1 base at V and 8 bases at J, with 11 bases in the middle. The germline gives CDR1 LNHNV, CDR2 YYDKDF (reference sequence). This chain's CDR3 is CATSRGQLVEAFF. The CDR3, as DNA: TGTGCCACCAGCAGAGGACAGCTCGTGGAAGCTTTCTTT.

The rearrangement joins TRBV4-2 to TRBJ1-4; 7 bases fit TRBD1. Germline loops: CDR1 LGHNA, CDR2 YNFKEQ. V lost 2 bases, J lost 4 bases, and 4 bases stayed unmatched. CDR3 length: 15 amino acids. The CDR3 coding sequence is TGTGCCAGCAGCCAAAAGGGACAGAGTAATGAAAAACTGTTTTTT. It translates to CASSQKGQSNEKLFF.

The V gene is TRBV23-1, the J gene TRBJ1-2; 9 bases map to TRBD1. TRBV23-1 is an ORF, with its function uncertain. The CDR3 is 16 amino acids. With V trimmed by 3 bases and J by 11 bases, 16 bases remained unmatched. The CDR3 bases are TGCGCCAGCAGTCAGAAACCGGGACAGGGAGGTATTGGGTACACCTTC. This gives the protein CASSQKPGQGGIGYTF.

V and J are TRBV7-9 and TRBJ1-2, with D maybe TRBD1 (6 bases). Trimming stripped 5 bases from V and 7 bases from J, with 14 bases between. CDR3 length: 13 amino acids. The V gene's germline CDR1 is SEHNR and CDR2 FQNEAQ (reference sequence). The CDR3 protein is CASSPQIQGGYTF. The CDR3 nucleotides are TGTGCCAGCAGCCCCCAGATACAGGGTGGCTACACCTTC.

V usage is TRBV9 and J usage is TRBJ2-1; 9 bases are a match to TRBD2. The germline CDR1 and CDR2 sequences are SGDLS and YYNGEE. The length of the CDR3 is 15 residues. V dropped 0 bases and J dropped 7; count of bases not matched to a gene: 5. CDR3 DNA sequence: TGTGCCAGCAGCGTAGCGGCTAGCGGGGTAAATGAGCAGTTCTTC. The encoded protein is CASSVAASGVNEQFF.

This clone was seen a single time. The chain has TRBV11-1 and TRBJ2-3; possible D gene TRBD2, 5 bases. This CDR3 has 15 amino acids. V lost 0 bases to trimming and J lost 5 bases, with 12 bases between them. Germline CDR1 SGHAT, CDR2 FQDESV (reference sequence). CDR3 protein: CASSLATTRGDTQYF. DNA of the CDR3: TGTGCCAGCAGCTTAGCGACGACCCGGGGAGATACGCAGTATTTT.

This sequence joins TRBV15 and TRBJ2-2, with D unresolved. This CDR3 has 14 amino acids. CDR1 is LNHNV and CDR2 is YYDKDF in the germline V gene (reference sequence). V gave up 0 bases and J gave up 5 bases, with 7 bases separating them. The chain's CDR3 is CATSRDQATGELFF. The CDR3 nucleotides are TGTGCCACCAGCAGAGATCAGGCGACCGGGGAGCTGTTTTTT.

CDR3 DNA: TGTGCCAGCAGCTTAGTAGGCGGGACGCCGGGGGAGACCCAGTACTTC. This codes for CASSLVGGTPGETQYF. The J gene is TRBJ2-5, the V gene TRBV11-2; maybe TRBD2 (6 bases). The CDR3 is made up of 16 amino acids. CDR1 is SGHAT and CDR2 is FQNNGV in the germline V gene. Trimming pared 1 base from V and 5 bases from J, leaving 17 bases between. Variable domain in full (rest from reference TRBV11-2 and TRBJ2-5): EAGVAQSPRYKIIEKRQSVAFWCNPISGHATLYWYQQILGQGPKLLIQFQNNGVVDDSQLPKDRFSAERLKGVDSTLKIQPAKLEDSAVYLCASSLVGGTPGETQYFGPGTRLLVL.

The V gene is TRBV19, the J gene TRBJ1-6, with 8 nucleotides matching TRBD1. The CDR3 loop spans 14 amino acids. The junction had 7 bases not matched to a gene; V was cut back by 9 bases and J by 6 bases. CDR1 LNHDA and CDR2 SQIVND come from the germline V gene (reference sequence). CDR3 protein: CASRQGSGNSPLHF. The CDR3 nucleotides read TGTGCCAGCCGACAGGGGTCGGGTAATTCACCCCTCCACTTT.

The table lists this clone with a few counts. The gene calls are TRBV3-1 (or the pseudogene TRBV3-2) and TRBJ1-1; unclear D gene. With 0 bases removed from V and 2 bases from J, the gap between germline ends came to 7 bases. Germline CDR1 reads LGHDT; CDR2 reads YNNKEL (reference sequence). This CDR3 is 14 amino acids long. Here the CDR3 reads CASSQDRLNTEAFF. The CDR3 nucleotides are TGTGCCAGCAGCCAAGATCGTCTTAACACTGAAGCTTTCTTT.

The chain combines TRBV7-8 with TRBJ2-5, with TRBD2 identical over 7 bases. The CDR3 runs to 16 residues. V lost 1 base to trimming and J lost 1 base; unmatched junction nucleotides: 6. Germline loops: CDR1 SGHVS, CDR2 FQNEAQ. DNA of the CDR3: TGTGCCAGCAGCTTAGGCTTGCGGGGGTTCCAAGAGACCCAGTACTTC. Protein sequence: CASSLGLRGFQETQYF.

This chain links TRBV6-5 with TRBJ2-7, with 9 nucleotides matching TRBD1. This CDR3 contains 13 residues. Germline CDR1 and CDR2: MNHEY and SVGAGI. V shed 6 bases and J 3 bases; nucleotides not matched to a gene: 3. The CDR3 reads CASRPGQGYEQYF. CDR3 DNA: TGTGCCAGCAGACCGGGACAGGGCTACGAGCAGTACTTC.

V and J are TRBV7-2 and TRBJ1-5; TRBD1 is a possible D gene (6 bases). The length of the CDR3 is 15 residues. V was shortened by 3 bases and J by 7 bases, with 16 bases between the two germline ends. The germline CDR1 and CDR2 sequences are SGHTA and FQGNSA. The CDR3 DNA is TGTGCCAGCAGCTTGGCGGGGGGAGGGGGGCAGCCCCAGCATTTT. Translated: CASSLAGGGGQPQHF.

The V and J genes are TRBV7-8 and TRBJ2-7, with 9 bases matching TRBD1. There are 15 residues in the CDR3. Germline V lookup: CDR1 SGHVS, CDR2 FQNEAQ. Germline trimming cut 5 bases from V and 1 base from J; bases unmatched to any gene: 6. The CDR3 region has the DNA TGTGCCAGCAGCCCTCAGGGGACAGGGTCCTACGAGCAGTACTTC. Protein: CASSPQGTGSYEQYF.

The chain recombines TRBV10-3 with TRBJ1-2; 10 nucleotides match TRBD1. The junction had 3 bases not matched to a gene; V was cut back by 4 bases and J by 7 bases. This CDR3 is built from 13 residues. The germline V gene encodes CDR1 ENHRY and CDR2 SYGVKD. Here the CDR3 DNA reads TGTGCCATCAGTGCAGGACAGGGGGGTGGCTACACCTTC. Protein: CAISAGQGGGYTF.

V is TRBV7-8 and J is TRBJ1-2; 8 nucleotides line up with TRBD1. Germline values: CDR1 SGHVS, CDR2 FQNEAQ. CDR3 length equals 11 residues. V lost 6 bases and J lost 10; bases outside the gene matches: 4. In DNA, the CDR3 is TGTGCCAGCAGTCGACAGGGGTACTACACCTTC. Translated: CASSRQGYYTF.

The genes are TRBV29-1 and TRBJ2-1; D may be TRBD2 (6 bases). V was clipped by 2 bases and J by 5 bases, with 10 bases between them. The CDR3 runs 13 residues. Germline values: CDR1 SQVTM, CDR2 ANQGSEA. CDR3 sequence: CSVEKDYHNEQFF. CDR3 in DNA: TGCAGCGTTGAAAAGGACTACCACAATGAGCAGTTCTTC.